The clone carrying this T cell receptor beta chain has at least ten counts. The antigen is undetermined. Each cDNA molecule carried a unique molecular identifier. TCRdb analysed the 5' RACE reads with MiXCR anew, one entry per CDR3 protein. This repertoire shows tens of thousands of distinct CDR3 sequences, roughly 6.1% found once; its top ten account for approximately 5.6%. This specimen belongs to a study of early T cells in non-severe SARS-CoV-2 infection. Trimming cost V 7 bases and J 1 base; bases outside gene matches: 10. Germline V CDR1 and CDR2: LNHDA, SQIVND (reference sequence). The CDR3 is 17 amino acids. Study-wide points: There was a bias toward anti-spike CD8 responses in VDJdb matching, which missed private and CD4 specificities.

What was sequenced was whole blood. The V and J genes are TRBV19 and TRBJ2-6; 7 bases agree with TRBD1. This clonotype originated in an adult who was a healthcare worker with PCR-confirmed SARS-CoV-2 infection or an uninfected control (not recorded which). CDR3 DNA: TGTGCCAGTACTGTACAGGGGTCTCTTTCTGGGGCCAACGTCCTGACTTTC. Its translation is CASTVQGSLSGANVLTF.